This T cell receptor (beta chain) derives from a study of cytomegalovirus exposure and HLA in healthy donors. Study outcomes and limitations: For TCR beta chains, V- and J-gene trimming was later linked to a missense DCLRE1C variant. In a later analysis, several top co-occurrence clusters appeared linked to parvovirus B19, influenza, CMV and Epstein-Barr virus. Among TCR sequences, most were rare, though some public TCRs appeared in many donors.

Remarks on this clone: The antigen is undetermined.

The PCR made use of 60 Vbeta and 13 Jbeta primers. Sequencing used immunoSEQ multiplex PCR; TCRdb keeps in-frame clones, though not all of them. The sample holds more than 85,000 clones, roughly two thirds seen once. Likely unrecorded immune exposures existed in these nominally healthy donors. Per the germline V gene, CDR1 is SNHLY and CDR2 is FYNNEI. The junction had 8 bases not matched to a gene; V was cut back by 8 bases and J by 4 bases. This CDR3 spans 14 amino acids. The receptor comes from a woman in her 30s in good health and CMV-seronegative. The sequencing input was PBMCs. The rearrangement links TRBV2 to TRBJ2-7, with 10 bases identical to TRBD2. The CDR3 loop reads CASRRASGRYEQYF. CDR3 DNA: TGTGCCAGCCGTAGGGCTAGCGGGAGATACGAGCAGTACTTC.